This TCR beta chain emerged from a study of shared clonotypes between healthy human individuals. The CDR3 has 15 amino acids. Per the germline V gene, CDR1 is SGHTA and CDR2 is FQGNSA. Trimming took 5 bases from V and 1 from J, leaving 15 bases between them. Evenly divided among several immunoSEQ plates was the genomic DNA of each subset. This table comes from immunoSEQ multiplex PCR, and its TCRdb copy is limited to in-frame clones, with some not included. The profile shows about 1.1 million clones, around 78% of them singletons. As for this clone: The antigen is undetermined.

Study-level results: At large depth, rarefaction still showed sorted-subset sequencing to be incomplete.

The sequenced sample was memory CD4+ T cells from PBMCs. Stated subset: CD45RA-negative fraction. This TCR was recovered from a man younger than 30 in good health. Some clones in this sample may be carry-over from other donors' samples. This sequence joins TRBV7-2 and TRBJ2-7, with D unresolved. CDR3 nucleotide sequence: TGTGCCAGCAGCCGACGGCGGACGAATTCCTACGAGCAGTACTTC. The encoded protein is CASSRRRTNSYEQYF.